This T cell receptor (beta chain) comes out of a study of early T cells in non-severe SARS-CoV-2 infection. Individually, cDNA molecules had unique molecular identifiers attached to them. One entry per CDR3 protein, called by TCRdb with MiXCR from the 5' RACE reads. The sample records about 110,000 distinct CDR3 sequences, 9% to 13% being singletons. Trimming stripped 2 bases from V and 4 bases from J, with 15 bases between. This CDR3 spans 15 amino acids. This clonotype was obtained from an adult who was a healthcare worker with PCR-confirmed SARS-CoV-2 infection or an uninfected control (not recorded which). The chain joins TRBV5-3 to TRBJ2-5, with D possibly being TRBD1 (5 bases). TRBV5-3 is labeled an ORF, and its function is uncertain. Input material: whole blood. CDR3 coding DNA: TGTGCCAGAAGCTTTTATCCAGACGACAGAGAGACCCAGTACTTC. This codes for CARSFYPDDRETQYF.